This entry concerns a single TCR beta chain. Other nucleotide sequences in the sample specify the same CDR3. The CDR3 spans 12 residues. With 2 bases removed from V and 3 bases from J, the gap between germline ends came to 5 bases. Germline values: CDR1 SGHTA, CDR2 FQGNSA. This entry is derived from a study of blood T cell repertoires in COVID-19. On the study more broadly: Whether acute or convalescent, the COVID-19 samples came from the United States, Italy and Spain. In each case, the material was cDNA or gDNA derived from T cells, B-cell-depleted T cells, or PBMCs.

Authors' analysis steps: How many nucleated cells were present was estimated from reference gene primer amplification. Data came from immunoSEQ multiplex PCR; TCRdb stores just in-frame clones and leaves some out. V and J calls and clone size are as listed in that table; D and trimming were resolved from the DNA. The sample yields roughly 110,000 clones, roughly 84% seen once. The clonotype was recovered from a human donor in a cohort sampled during active COVID-19. Input material: peripheral blood. The rearrangement links TRBV7-2 to TRBJ2-7; D is ambiguous. CDR3 DNA sequence: TGTGCCAGCAGCTTACTGCGCTACGAGCAGTACTTC. Translation: CASSLLRYEQYF. Drawing the rest from reference TRBV7-2 and TRBJ2-7, the complete variable domain is GAGVSQSPSNKVTEKGKDVELRCDPISGHTALYWYRQSLGQGLEFLIYFQGNSAPDKSGLPSDRFSAERTGGSVSTLTIQRTQQEDSAVYLCASSLLRYEQYFGPGTRLTVT.